This is a list of T cell receptor beta chains from one sample in a study of siplizumab effects on memory and regulatory T cells. The repertoire was sequenced with immunoSEQ multiplex PCR; TCRdb's copy has only in-frame clones and lacks some. This table holds 90,000 to 120,000 clones, 94% found once. Source material: Tregs sorted from blood. The receptors were sampled from a human donor in good health. Each CDR3 is given with its conserved first and last residue. Fields, in order: CDR3 protein, J gene, V gene.

CASSRQGLYEQYF,TRBJ2-7,TRBV5-1
CASYRVTEAFF,TRBJ1-1,TRBV23-1
CASSATGAVYEQYF,TRBJ2-7,TRBV6-5
CASSPRETQYF,TRBJ2-5,TRBV18
CAISPGGITYEQYF,TRBJ2-7,TRBV10-3
CASRDSRLAPNEQFF,TRBJ2-1,TRBV19
CASSFPGTGYHEQYF,TRBJ2-7,TRBV28
CASSQDTSYGYTF,TRBJ1-2,TRBV14
CASSYPGRGGTEAFF,TRBJ1-1,TRBV6-6
CSSGHGNTEAFF,TRBJ1-1,TRBV29-1
CASSPRGRGPGNTIYF,TRBJ1-3,TRBV18
CASSPLTNPFYNEQFF,TRBJ2-1,TRBV28
CASSQPGQGEVTQYF,TRBJ2-5,TRBV6-6
CASSRTVNTGELFF,TRBJ2-2,TRBV5-1
CATSRDQGASGSPQFF,TRBJ2-1,TRBV15
CASSLREREFSDTQYF,TRBJ2-3,TRBV7-9